This T cell receptor beta chain came from a study of cytomegalovirus exposure and HLA in healthy donors. About the research overall: When fewer than 400 donors were genotyped, 81% of them were found to fall in the Caucasian-associated ancestry cluster.

Study observations and caveats: Many donors carried some public TCRs, although rarity characterized most TCR sequences.

On this clone itself: What it binds is unknown.

PCR primers comprised 60 Vbeta and 13 Jbeta primers. The assay was immunoSEQ multiplex PCR, and TCRdb's table has in-frame clones only and misses some. The table lists about 160,000 clones, approximately 75% of them singletons. V lost 0 bases and J 0 bases, leaving 9 bases between the germline ends. Germline loops: CDR1 SGHAT, CDR2 FQNNGV. This CDR3 is built from 16 residues. The TCR was taken from a man aged 50 to 60 in good health and CMV-seropositive. The chain carries TRBV11-2 and TRBJ1-3; possible D gene TRBD1, 5 bases. The specimen sequenced was PBMCs. CDR3 sequence (DNA): TGTGCCAGCAGCTTAGAAGTCGGGGGCTCTGGAAACACCATATATTTT. Encoded protein: CASSLEVGGSGNTIYF.